This T cell receptor (beta chain) was recorded in a study of T cells in tuberculosis. Across the whole study: IGRA-negative adolescents, IGRA-positive adolescents with latent tuberculosis and adults with active tuberculosis formed this South African cohort.

Latent tuberculosis screening used tuberculin skin test and IGRA at entry. Measured with immunoSEQ multiplex PCR; TCRdb has only the in-frame clones, and not every one. Here the sample spans more than 20,000 clones, 80% to 90% being singletons. Study-wide points: Smaller alpha distances in active tuberculosis partly reflected shorter CDR3-alpha lengths. GEM motif frequencies gave approximately 70% accuracy; the GMM repertoire gave roughly 90%.

The CDR3 has 13 residues. Germline-derived CDR1 and CDR2 are SGHAT and FQNNGV. Trimming stripped 4 bases from V and 8 bases from J, with 14 bases between. A note on this clone: Its target is unknown.

Material: PBMCs. The sequence came from a donor aged 5 to 30 with latent tuberculosis or without tuberculosis infection. This chain joins TRBV11-2 and TRBJ1-2; D is possibly TRBD1 (6 bases). CDR3 nucleotides: TGTGCCAGCAGCTCCGACAGGAGAAGGGGCTACACCTTC. Encoded protein: CASSSDRRRGYTF.